This paragraph reports one T cell receptor beta chain. The antigen is unknown. As the sequencing template, cDNA was produced by extracting RNA and reverse transcribing it. Profiled with immunoSEQ multiplex PCR; TCRdb holds only in-frame clones, not every one. The data contain 110,000 or so clones, 55% to 70% of them singletons. The data belong to a study of CD8+ T cells in alopecia areata. Study findings and constraints: Scalp sequencing also captures normal skin's resident alphabeta T cells. Between patients, shared TCR sequences were less clear than in mice. This was possibly due in part to HLA diversity in the patient population. Affected scalp, especially in alopecia totalis/universalis, had a higher clonality than normal scalp did.

Sample: CD4+ T cells sorted from blood. The clonotype was recovered from a human donor in good health.

In DNA form, the CDR3 reads TGTGCCAGCGCTCTCTCTGGAAACACCATATATTTT. Translating gives CASALSGNTIYF. The chain recombines TRBV25-1 with TRBJ1-3; D remains unclear. The CDR3 length is 12 residues. Trimming took off 8 bases at V and 0 bases at J, with 5 bases between the two ends. Germline V lookup: CDR1 MGHDK, CDR2 SYGVNS.